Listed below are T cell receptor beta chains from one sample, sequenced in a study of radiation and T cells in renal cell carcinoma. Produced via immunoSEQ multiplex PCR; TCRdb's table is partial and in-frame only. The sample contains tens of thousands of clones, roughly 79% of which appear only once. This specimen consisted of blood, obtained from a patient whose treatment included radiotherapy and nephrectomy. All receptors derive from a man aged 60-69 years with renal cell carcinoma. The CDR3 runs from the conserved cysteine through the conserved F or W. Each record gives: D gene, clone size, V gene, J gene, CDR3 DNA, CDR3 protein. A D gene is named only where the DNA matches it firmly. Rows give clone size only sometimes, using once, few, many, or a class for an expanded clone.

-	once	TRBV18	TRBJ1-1	TGTGCCAGCTCATGGGGCTCAGCAACGAACACTGAAGCTTTCTTT	CASSWGSATNTEAFF
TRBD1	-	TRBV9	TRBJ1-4	TGTGCCAGCAGCGGCCGGGACAGTAATGCTAATGAAAAACTGTTTTTT	CASSGRDSNANEKLFF
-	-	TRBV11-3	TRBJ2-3	TGTGCCAGCAGCCGTCACGGAGGAGGCGGCACAGATACGCAGTATTTT	CASSRHGGGGTDTQYF
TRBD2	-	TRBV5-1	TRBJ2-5	TGCGCCAGCAGCATCCAGGGACTAGCGGGACAAGAGACCCAGTACTTC	CASSIQGLAGQETQYF
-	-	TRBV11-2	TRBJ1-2	TGTGCCACCTCAAGGGACTGGGGGGTTTCGAACTATGGCTACACCTTC	CATSRDWGVSNYGYTF
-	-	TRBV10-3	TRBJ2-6	TGTGCCATCAGTGAGCCGCGGGACGGGGGCTCTGGGGCCAACGTCCTGACTTTC	CAISEPRDGGSGANVLTF
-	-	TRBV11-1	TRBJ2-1	TGTGCCAGCAGCTTATCGGGATCCTACAATGAGCAGTTCTTC	CASSLSGSYNEQFF
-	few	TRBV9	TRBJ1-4	TGTGCCAGTAAACGGACGGACGCAACTAATGAAAAACTGTTTTTT	CASKRTDATNEKLFF
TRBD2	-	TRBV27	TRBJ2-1	TGTGCCAGCAGTTTATCCACTAGCGGGGGCAGCTACAATGAGCAGTTCTTC	CASSLSTSGGSYNEQFF
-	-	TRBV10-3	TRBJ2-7	TGTGCCATCAGTGAGTCGACAGCAACCGAGCAGTACTTC	CAISESTATEQYF
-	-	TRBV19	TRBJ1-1	TGTGCCAGTAGTAGCCAGATGAACACTGAAGCTTTCTTT	CASSSQMNTEAFF
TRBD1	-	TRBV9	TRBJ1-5	TGTGCCAGCAGCGCCGGGACAGCTAATCAGCCCCAGCATTTT	CASSAGTANQPQHF
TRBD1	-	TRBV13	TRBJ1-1	TGTGCCAGCAGCTTTTTTGGGGACAGGGGCCCCCCGGGGAGCCCTGAAGCTTTCTTT	CASSFFGDRGPPGSPEAFF
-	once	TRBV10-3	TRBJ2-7	TGTGCCATCAGTGAGTCGGACGGCTACGAGCAGTACTTC	CAISESDGYEQYF
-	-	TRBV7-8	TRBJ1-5	TGTGCCAGCAGCTTAGCTCGTACCGGCGGTCAGCCCCAGCATTTT	CASSLARTGGQPQHF
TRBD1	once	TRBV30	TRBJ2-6	TGTGCCTGGAGATGGACAGGGGGGGCCAACGTCCTGACTTTC	CAWRWTGGANVLTF
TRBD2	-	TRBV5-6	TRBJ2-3	TGTGCCAGCAGCTTCCCCGGGGGGGGGAGCACAGATACGCAGTATTTT	CASSFPGGGSTDTQYF
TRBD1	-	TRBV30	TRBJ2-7	TGTGCCTGTATCGACAGGGGGTTCTACGAGCAGTACTTC	CACIDRGFYEQYF
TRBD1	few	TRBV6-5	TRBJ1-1	TGTGCCAGCAGTGACAGGGGTCGGGCTTTCTTT	CASSDRGRAFF
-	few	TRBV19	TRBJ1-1	TGTGCCAGTAGTACGGGAGAGAACACTGAAGCTTTCTTT	CASSTGENTEAFF
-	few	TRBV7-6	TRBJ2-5	TGTGCCAGCAGCTTAGATCGGGAGACCCAGTACTTC	CASSLDRETQYF
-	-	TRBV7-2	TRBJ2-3	TGTGCCAGCAGCTTAGTTGGGCCAACAGATACGCAGTATTTT	CASSLVGPTDTQYF
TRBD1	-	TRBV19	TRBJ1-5	TGTGCCAGTAGTCTCGGGACAGGGGAACCAGGAAATCAGCCCCAGCATTTT	CASSLGTGEPGNQPQHF
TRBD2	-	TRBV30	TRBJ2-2	TGTGCCTGGAGTGCAGGGACTAGCGGGATAAGGACCGGGGAGCTGTTTTTT	CAWSAGTSGIRTGELFF
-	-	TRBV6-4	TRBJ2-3	TGTGCCAGCAGCCGCTACAGGGACACAGATACGCAGTATTTT	CASSRYRDTDTQYF
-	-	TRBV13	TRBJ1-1	TGTGCCAGCAGCTTAAGTGGGGGTAACACTGAAGCTTTCTTT	CASSLSGGNTEAFF
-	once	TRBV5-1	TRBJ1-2	TGCGCCAGCAGCTTGGACGGAGAGACCTATGGCTACACCTTC	CASSLDGETYGYTF
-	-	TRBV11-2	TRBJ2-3	TGTGCCAGCAGCACCGTCACAGATACGCAGTATTTT	CASSTVTDTQYF
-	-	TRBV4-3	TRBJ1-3	TGCGCCAGCAGCCAAGGACAGTCTGGAGGATCAGGAAACACCATATATTTT	CASSQGQSGGSGNTIYF
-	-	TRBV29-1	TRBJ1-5	TGCAGCGTACGGGACGGCAATCAGCCCCAGCATTTT	CSVRDGNQPQHF
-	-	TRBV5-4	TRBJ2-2	TGTGCCAGCAGCTTGGATAGGATGAACACCGGGGAGCTGTTTTTT	CASSLDRMNTGELFF